This T cell receptor (beta chain) was documented in a study of cytomegalovirus exposure and HLA in healthy donors. Whole-study results and caveats: Judged likely to be a sequencing artifact was a cluster of highly shared sequence variants. Prior analysis indicated that the majority of TCR beta V segments exhibited productivity approximately 90% or approximately 30% of the time. Many donors shared some public TCRs, even though most TCR sequences were rare.

This PCR relied on a set of 60 Vbeta primers and 13 Jbeta primers. Sequencing used immunoSEQ multiplex PCR; TCRdb keeps in-frame clones, though not all of them. The sample carries 85,000 to 100,000 clones, approximately 80% recorded once. This clone was found once. Its antigen is currently unknown. Germline loops: CDR1 LNHDA, CDR2 SQIVND (reference sequence). The CDR3 has 14 residues. J lost 2 bases, V lost 11 bases, and 9 bases had no gene match. The chain employs TRBV19 and TRBJ2-1; TRBD1 matches 7 bases. The sequencing sample was made of PBMCs. This receptor was identified in a woman in her forties in good health and CMV-seropositive. The CDR3: CARGQAETYNEQFF. The CDR3 region has the DNA TGTGCCCGCGGACAGGCCGAAACCTACAATGAGCAGTTCTTC.